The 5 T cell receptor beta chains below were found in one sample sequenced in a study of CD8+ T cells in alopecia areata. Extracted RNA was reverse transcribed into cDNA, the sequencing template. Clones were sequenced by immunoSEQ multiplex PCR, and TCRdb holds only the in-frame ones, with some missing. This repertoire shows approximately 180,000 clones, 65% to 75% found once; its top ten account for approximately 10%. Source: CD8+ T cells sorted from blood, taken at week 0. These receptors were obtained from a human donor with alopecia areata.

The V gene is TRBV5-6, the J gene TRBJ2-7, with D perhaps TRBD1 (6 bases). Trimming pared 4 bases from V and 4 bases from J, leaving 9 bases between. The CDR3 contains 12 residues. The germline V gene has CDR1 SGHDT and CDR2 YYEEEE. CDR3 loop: CASSRTDYEQYF. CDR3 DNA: TGTGCCAGCAGCAGGACAGATTACGAGCAGTACTTC.

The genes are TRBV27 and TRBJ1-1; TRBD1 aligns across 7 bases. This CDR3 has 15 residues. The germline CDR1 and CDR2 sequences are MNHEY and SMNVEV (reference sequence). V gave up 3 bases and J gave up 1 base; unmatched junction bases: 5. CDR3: CASSLTGSPNTEAFF. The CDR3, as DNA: TGTGCCAGCAGTTTGACAGGGAGCCCGAACACTGAAGCTTTCTTT.

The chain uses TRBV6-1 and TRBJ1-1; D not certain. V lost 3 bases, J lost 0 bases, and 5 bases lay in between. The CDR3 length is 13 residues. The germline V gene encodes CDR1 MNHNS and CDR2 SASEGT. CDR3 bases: TGTGCCAGCAGTGAGGGTCTGAACACTGAAGCTTTCTTT. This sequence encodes CASSEGLNTEAFF.

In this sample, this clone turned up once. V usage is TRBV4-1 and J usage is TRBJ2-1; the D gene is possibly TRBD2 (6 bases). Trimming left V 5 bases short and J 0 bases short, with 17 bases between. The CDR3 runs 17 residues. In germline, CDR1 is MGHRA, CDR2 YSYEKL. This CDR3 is CASSVWGTASSYNEQFF. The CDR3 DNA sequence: TGCGCCAGCAGCGTCTGGGGGACTGCTAGCTCCTACAATGAGCAGTTCTTC.

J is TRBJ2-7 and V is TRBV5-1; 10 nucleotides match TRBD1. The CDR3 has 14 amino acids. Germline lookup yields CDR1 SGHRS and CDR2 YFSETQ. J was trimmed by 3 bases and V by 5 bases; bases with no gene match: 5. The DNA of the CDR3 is TGCGCCAGCAGTCGGGACAGGGGCCACTACGAGCAGTACTTC. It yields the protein CASSRDRGHYEQYF.